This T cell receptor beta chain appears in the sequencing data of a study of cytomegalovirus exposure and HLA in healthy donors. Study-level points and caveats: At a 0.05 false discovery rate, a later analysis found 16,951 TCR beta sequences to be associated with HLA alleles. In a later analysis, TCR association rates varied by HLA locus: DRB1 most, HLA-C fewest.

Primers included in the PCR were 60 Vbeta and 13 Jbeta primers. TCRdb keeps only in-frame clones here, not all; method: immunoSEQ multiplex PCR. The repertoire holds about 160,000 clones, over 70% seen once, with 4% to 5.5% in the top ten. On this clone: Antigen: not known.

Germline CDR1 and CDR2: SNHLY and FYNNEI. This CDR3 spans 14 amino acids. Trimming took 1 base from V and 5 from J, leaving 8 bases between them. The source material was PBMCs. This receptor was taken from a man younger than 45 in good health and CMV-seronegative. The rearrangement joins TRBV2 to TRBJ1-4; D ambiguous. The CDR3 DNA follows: TGTGCCAGCAGTGAAGTCACGAGCAATGAAAAACTGTTTTTT. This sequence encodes CASSEVTSNEKLFF.